The source of this TCR beta chain is a study of T cells after yellow fever vaccination. Trimming removed 5 bases from V and 6 bases from J, with 13 bases in between. The CDR3 is 13 amino acids. Germline V CDR1 and CDR2: MNHEY, SMNVEV (reference sequence). Worth noting for this clonotype: Its antigen is currently unknown.

TCRdb passed the 5' RACE reads through MiXCR, listing each CDR3 protein once. There are 150,000 to 200,000 distinct CDR3 sequences in the sample; 7% to 10% occur only once, and roughly a third lies in the top ten. Study-wide results and caveats: Most primary-vaccination clones reappeared after the booster (about 96% CD4, about 87% CD8).

The chain joins TRBV27 to TRBJ1-1, with a tentative D call TRBD1 (6 bases). The specimen was CD8+ T cells sorted from PBMCs, collected 45 days after the yellow fever booster vaccination. This sequence originates from a man younger than 35 who received the YFV17D yellow fever vaccine. The CDR3, as DNA: TGTGCCAGCAGTCCTAAACAGGGTCCTGAAGCTTTCTTT. Amino acid sequence: CASSPKQGPEAFF.